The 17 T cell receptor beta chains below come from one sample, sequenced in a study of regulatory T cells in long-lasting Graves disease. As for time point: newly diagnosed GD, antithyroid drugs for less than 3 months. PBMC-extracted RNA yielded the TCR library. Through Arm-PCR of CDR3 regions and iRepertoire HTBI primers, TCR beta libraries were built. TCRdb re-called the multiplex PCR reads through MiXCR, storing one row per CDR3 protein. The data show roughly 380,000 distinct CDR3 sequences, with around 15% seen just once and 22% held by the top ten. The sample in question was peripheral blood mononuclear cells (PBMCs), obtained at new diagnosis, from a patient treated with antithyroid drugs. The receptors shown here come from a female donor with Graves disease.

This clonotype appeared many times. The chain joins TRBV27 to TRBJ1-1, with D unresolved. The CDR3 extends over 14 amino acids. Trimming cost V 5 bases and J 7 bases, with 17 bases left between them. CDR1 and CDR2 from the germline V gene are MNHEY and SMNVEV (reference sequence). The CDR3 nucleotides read TGTGCCAGCAGTCGAAACCCACATTCCATTGAAGCTTTCTTT. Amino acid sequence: CASSRNPHSIEAFF.

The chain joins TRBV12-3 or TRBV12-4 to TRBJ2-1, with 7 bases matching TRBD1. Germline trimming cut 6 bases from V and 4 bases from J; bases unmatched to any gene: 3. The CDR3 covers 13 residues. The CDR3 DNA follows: TGTGCCAGCAGACCACAGGGGTACAATGAGCAGTTCTTC. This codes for CASRPQGYNEQFF.

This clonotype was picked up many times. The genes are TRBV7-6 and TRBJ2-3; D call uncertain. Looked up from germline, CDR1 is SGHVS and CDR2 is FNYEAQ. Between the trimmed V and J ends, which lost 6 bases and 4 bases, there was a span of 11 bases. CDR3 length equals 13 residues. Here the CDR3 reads CASSQLISDTQYF. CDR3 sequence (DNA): TGTGCCAGCAGTCAGCTAATTTCAGATACGCAGTATTTT.

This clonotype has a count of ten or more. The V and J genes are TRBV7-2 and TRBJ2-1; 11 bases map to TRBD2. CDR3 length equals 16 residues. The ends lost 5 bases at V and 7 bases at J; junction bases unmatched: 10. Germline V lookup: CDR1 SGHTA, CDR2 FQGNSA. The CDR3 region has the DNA TGTGCCAGCAGCCCCCGGGCTAGCGGGAGGAGGAATGAGCAGTTCTTC. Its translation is CASSPRASGRRNEQFF.

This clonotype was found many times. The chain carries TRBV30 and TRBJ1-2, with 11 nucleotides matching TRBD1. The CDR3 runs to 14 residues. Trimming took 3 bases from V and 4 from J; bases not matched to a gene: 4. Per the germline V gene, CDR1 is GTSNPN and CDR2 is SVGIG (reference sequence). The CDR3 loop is CAWRTGTGGYGYTF. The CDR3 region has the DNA TGTGCCTGGAGAACCGGGACAGGGGGCTATGGCTACACCTTC.

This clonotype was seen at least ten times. The CDR3 nucleotides are TGTGCCAGCAGCTTAGTAAAGGAGAACACTGAAGCTTTCTTT. Its protein product is CASSLVKENTEAFF. The V and J genes are TRBV7-6 and TRBJ1-1; D gene unclear. Trimming removed 1 base at V and 1 base at J, with 7 bases between. Germline loops: CDR1 SGHVS, CDR2 FNYEAQ. The CDR3 is 14 residues long.

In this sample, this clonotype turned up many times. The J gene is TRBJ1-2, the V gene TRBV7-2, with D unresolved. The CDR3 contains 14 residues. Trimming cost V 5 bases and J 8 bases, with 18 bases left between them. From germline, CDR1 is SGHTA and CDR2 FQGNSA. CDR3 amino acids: CASSPAFRPSGYTF. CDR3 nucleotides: TGTGCCAGCAGCCCTGCCTTTAGGCCTTCGGGCTACACCTTC.

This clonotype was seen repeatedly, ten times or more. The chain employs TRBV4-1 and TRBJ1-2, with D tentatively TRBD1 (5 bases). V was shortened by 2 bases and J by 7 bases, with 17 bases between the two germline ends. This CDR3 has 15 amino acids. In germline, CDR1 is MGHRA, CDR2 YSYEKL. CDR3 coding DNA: TGCGCCAGCAGCCAACTGCCTGCCTTAGGGGCTGGCTACACCTTC. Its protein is CASSQLPALGAGYTF.

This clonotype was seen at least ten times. CDR3 DNA sequence: TGTGCCAGCAGTAGGTCCGGGACAGGGGCTACTGAAGCTTTCTTT. This sequence encodes CASSRSGTGATEAFF. The chain is built from TRBV27 and TRBJ1-1, with TRBD1 matching 10 bases. CDR1 and CDR2 (germline): MNHEY, SMNVEV (reference sequence). CDR3 length: 15 residues. Trimming removed 5 bases from V and 5 bases from J; junction bases left unmatched: 8.

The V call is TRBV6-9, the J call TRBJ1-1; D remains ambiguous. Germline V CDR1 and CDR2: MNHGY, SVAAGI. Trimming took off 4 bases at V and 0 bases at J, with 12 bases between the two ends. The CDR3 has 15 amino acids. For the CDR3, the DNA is TGTGCCAGCAGTTTACAGAGGGCCATGAACACTGAAGCTTTCTTT. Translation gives CASSLQRAMNTEAFF.

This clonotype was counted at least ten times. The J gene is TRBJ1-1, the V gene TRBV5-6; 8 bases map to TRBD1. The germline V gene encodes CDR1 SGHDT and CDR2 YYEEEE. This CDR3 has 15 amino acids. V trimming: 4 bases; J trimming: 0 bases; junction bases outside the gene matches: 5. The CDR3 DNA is TGTGCCAGCAGCCAAGGGGACAGGCTGAACACTGAAGCTTTCTTT. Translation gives CASSQGDRLNTEAFF.

CDR3 sequence: CASSPVSTGYYEQYF. The DNA of the CDR3 is TGTGCCAGCAGCCCGGTGAGTACGGGCTACTACGAGCAGTACTTC. The chain carries TRBV2 and TRBJ2-7; D remains unclear. The germline CDR1 and CDR2 sequences are SNHLY and FYNNEI. The CDR3 is 15 amino acids. The ends were cut back, 6 bases at V and 3 bases at J, with 18 bases in the middle.

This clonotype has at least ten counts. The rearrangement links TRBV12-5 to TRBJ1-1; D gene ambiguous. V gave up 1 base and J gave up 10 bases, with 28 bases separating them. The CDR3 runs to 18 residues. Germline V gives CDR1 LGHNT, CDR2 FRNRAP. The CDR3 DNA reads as TGTGCTAGTGGTTTGGACGCGGGGTCCCGGGCGGGTATACGTCCAGCTTTCTTT. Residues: CASGLDAGSRAGIRPAFF.

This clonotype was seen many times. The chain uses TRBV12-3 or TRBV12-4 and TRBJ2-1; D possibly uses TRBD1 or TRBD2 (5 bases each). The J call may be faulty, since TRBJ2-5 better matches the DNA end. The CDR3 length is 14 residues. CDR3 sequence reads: CASSLGVVWETQYF. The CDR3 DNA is TGTGCCAGCAGTTTGGGGGTCGTGTGGGAGACCCAGTACTTC.

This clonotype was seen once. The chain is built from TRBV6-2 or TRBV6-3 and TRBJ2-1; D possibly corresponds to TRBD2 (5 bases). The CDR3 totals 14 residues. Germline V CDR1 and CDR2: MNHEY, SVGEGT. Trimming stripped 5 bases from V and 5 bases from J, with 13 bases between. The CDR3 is CASSTNGRHNEQFF. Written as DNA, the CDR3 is TGTGCCAGCAGTACGAATGGGAGACACAATGAGCAGTTCTTC.

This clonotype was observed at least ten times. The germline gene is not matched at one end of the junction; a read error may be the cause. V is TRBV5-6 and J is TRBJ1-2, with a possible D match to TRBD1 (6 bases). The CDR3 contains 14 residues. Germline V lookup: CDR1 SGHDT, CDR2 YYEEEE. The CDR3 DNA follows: TGTGCCAGCAGCTTGAAGAACAGGGCAGATAGTCCACCCTTC. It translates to CASSLKNRADSPPF. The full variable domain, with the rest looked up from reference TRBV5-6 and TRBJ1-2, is DAGVTQSPTHLIKTRGQQVTLRCSPKSGHDTVSWYQQALGQGPQFIFQYYEEEERQRGNFPDRFSGHQFPNYSSELNVNALLLGDSALYLCASSLKNRADSPPFGSGTRLTVV.

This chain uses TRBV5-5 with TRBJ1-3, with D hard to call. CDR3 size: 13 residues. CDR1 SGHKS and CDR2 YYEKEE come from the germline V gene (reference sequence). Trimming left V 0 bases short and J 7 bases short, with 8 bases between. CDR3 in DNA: TGTGCCAGCAGCTTGGGAAAGTTCAACACCATATATTTT. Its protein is CASSLGKFNTIYF.